Each of the 9 T cell receptor beta chains below was sequenced from the same sample in a study of T cell responses to AZD1222 COVID-19 vaccine. Profiled with immunoSEQ multiplex PCR; TCRdb holds only in-frame clones, not every one. The sample shows around 92,000 clones, 85% to 90% of them seen only once. The sample was peripheral blood, taken on day 0 of AZD1222 vaccination. The source of these receptors is an adult in good health.

The rearrangement uses TRBV20-1 and TRBJ1-2; D is unclear. Trimming shortened V by 6 bases and J by 5 bases, and 10 bases separated the two germline ends. The germline V gene encodes CDR1 DFQATT and CDR2 SNEGSKA (reference sequence). The CDR3 runs to 11 residues. The chain's CDR3 is CSAGKKYGYTF. CDR3 nucleotide sequence: TGCAGTGCAGGGAAAAAGTATGGCTACACCTTC.

This chain uses TRBV5-1 with TRBJ1-6; D may be TRBD1 (6 bases). The ends were cut back, 6 bases at V and 6 bases at J, with 13 bases in the middle. This CDR3 region has 14 residues. The germline V gene has CDR1 SGHRS and CDR2 YFSETQ. CDR3 in amino acids: CASTDGQTNSPLHF. CDR3 in DNA: TGCGCCAGCACTGATGGACAGACTAATTCACCCCTCCACTTT.

The rearrangement uses TRBV2 and TRBJ1-2; no clear D gene. Per the germline V gene, CDR1 is SNHLY and CDR2 is FYNNEI. This CDR3 region has 12 residues. Deletions cut 8 bases from V and 7 bases from J, with 14 bases between. The CDR3 DNA reads as TGTGCCAGCCCCGAGGGTACTTCTGGCTACACCTTC. Protein product: CASPEGTSGYTF.

V usage is TRBV5-1 and J usage is TRBJ2-2, with D perhaps being TRBD1 or TRBD2 (6 bases each). The ends were cut back, 7 bases at V and 6 bases at J, with 19 bases in the middle. CDR1 SGHRS and CDR2 YFSETQ come from the germline V gene. This CDR3 is built from 15 residues. For the CDR3, the DNA is TGCGCCAGCGGAGGGGGAGGATTAGTAGCCGGGGAGCTGTTTTTT. The encoded protein is CASGGGGLVAGELFF.

CDR3 coding DNA: TGTGCCAGCAGCGCGGGACTAGCGGGAGGGCCGAGGACCGGGGAGCTGTTTTTT. Translation gives CASSAGLAGGPRTGELFF. The V and J genes are TRBV7-2 and TRBJ2-2; 16 bases align to TRBD2. The CDR3 loop spans 18 amino acids. V was pared by 5 bases and J by 5 bases, with 8 bases of the junction left unmatched. The germline gives CDR1 SGHTA, CDR2 FQGNSA.

This chain joins TRBV7-3 and TRBJ2-2; TRBD1 might be the D (6 bases). Trimming shortened V by 0 bases and J by 1 base, and 9 bases separated the two germline ends. The CDR3 is 16 residues long. Per the germline V gene, CDR1 is SGHTA and CDR2 is FQGTGA. CDR3 sequence reads: CASSLTLTGNTGELFF. CDR3 in DNA: TGTGCCAGCAGCTTAACATTGACAGGGAACACCGGGGAGCTGTTTTTT.

V gene TRBV3-1 (or the pseudogene TRBV3-2) combines with J gene TRBJ1-2; the D gene is possibly TRBD1 (5 bases). The CDR3 is made up of 14 amino acids. V gave up 0 bases and J gave up 8 bases, with 13 bases separating them. Germline assignment: CDR1 LGHDT and CDR2 YNNKEL (reference sequence). The CDR3 is CASSQEGHRLGYTF. The CDR3 coding sequence is TGTGCCAGCAGCCAAGAAGGTCACAGGCTCGGCTACACCTTC.

This chain joins TRBV27 and TRBJ2-3; the match to TRBD2 covers 7 bases. The junction had 5 bases not matched to a gene; V was cut back by 1 base and J by 4 bases. The CDR3 is 15 residues long. Germline assignment: CDR1 MNHEY and CDR2 SMNVEV (reference sequence). CDR3 amino acids: CASSLLQGGADTQYF. The CDR3 nucleotides are TGTGCCAGCAGTTTATTGCAGGGAGGGGCAGATACGCAGTATTTT.

This chain's CDR3 is CASSSRTSGTDTQYF. The DNA for the CDR3 is TGCGCCAGCAGCTCCCGGACTAGCGGCACAGATACGCAGTATTTT. This chain uses TRBV5-1 with TRBJ2-3, with TRBD2 matching 9 bases. The CDR3 has 15 residues. V shed 3 bases and J 1 base; nucleotides not matched to a gene: 3. CDR1 is SGHRS, CDR2 YFSETQ, per germline.